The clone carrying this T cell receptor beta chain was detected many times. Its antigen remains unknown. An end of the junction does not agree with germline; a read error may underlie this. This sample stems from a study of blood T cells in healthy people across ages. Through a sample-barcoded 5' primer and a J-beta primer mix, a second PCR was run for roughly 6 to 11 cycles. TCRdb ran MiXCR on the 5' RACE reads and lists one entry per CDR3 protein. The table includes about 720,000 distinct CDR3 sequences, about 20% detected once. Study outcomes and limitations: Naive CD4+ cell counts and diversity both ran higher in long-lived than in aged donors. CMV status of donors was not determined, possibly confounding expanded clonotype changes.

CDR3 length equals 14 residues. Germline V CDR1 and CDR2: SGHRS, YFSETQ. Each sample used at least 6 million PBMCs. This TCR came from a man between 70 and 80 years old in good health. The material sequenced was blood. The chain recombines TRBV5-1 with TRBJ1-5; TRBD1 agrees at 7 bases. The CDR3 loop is CASSPGGGNQPQHF. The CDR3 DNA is TGTGCCAGCAGTCCAGGGGGAGGAAATCAGCCCCAGCATTTT.